The 32 T cell receptor beta chains in this list originate from one sample, sequenced in a study of CD8 T cells in Susac syndrome. The authors reverse transcribed about 0.45 to 1 ug RNA with random hexamers. One entry per CDR3 protein, called by TCRdb with MiXCR from the immunoSEQ multiplex PCR reads. This sample yields 150,000 to 200,000 distinct CDR3 sequences, of which 90% to 95% are seen a single time; just over 0.13% belongs to the top ten. Source material: CD4+ T cells from PBMCs. These receptors all stem from a human donor in good health.

The chain recombines TRBV3-1 with TRBJ2-2; D is undetermined. V lost 2 bases, J lost 1 base, and 5 bases lay in between. Looked up from germline, CDR1 is LGHDT and CDR2 is YNNKEL (reference sequence). The CDR3 sequence is 14 residues long. CDR3 protein: CASSQQRNTGELFF. CDR3 nucleotides: TGTGCCAGCAGCCAACAGAGGAACACCGGGGAGCTGTTTTTT.

The CDR3 nucleotides read TGCGCCAGCAGCCAAGAACGGGAATTCAACGATCAGCCCCAGCATTTT. Amino acids: CASSQEREFNDQPQHF. The chain is built from TRBV4-1 and TRBJ1-5; D is unresolved. V shed 0 bases and J shed 5 bases, with 14 bases lying between them. The germline V gene encodes CDR1 MGHRA and CDR2 YSYEKL. This CDR3 spans 16 amino acids.

The genes are TRBV19 and TRBJ2-1, with D unclear. Germline CDR1 reads LNHDA; CDR2 reads SQIVND (reference sequence). CDR3 length equals 16 residues. Trimming left V 0 bases short and J 0 bases short, with 9 bases between. The CDR3 protein is CASSIDHPSSYNEQFF. Written as DNA, the CDR3 is TGTGCCAGTAGTATAGATCACCCGTCCTCCTACAATGAGCAGTTCTTC.

The V call is TRBV2, the J call TRBJ2-3, with TRBD2 matching over 9 bases. CDR1 and CDR2 from the germline V gene are SNHLY and FYNNEI. This CDR3 has 14 residues. V lost 8 bases and J lost 2; bases outside the gene matches: 5. The CDR3 bases are TGTGCCAGCCGGAGACTAGCGGACACAGATACGCAGTATTTT. Its translation: CASRRLADTDTQYF.

The chain joins TRBV20-1 to TRBJ2-2, with D unclear. The CDR3 is 14 amino acids. Germline assignment: CDR1 DFQATT and CDR2 SNEGSKA (reference sequence). Trimming cost V 5 bases and J 0 bases, with 10 bases left between them. The CDR3 coding sequence is TGCAGTGCTCCCGTGACCGCGAACACCGGGGAGCTGTTTTTT. This encodes CSAPVTANTGELFF.

V usage is TRBV5-6 and J usage is TRBJ2-1; either TRBD1 or TRBD2 may supply D (6 bases each). The CDR3 loop spans 16 amino acids. V was cut by 4 bases and J by 5 bases, with 19 bases left in between. The germline gives CDR1 SGHDT, CDR2 YYEEEE. The CDR3 coding sequence is TGTGCCAGCAGCCTGGGGGCGGGGACGTGGGACAATGAGCAGTTCTTC. It yields the protein CASSLGAGTWDNEQFF.

The rearrangement uses TRBV3-1 and TRBJ1-1; D gene ambiguous. Germline CDR1 is LGHDT and CDR2 is YNNKEL (reference sequence). The CDR3 has 12 amino acids. Trimming pared 1 base from V and 11 bases from J, leaving 11 bases between. In DNA form, the CDR3 reads TGTGCCAGCAGCCAAGCCGTTGAGAGGGCTTTCTTT. Protein sequence: CASSQAVERAFF. Drawing the rest from reference TRBV3-1 and TRBJ1-1, the complete variable domain is DTAVSQTPKYLVTQMGNDKSIKCEQNLGHDTMYWYKQDSKKFLKIMFSYNNKELIINETVPNRFSPKSPDKAHLNLHINSLELGDSAVYFCASSQAVERAFFGQGTRLTVV.

CDR3 amino acids: CASSQVPTGGPSGELFF. The CDR3 DNA follows: TGTGCCAGCAGCCAAGTTCCCACGGGGGGGCCCTCCGGGGAGCTGTTTTTT. The gene calls are TRBV3-1 and TRBJ2-2; 8 bases map to TRBD2. The CDR3 is 17 amino acids. With V trimmed by 1 base and J by 6 bases, 10 bases remained unmatched. Germline V gives CDR1 LGHDT, CDR2 YNNKEL (reference sequence).

The CDR3 loop is CASSLFSQTQYF. As DNA, the CDR3 is TGTGCCAGCAGCTTGTTTAGTCAGACCCAGTACTTC. The genes are TRBV5-6 and TRBJ2-5; no reliable D call. Germline CDR1 and CDR2: SGHDT and YYEEEE. The CDR3 runs to 12 residues. V was trimmed by 1 base and J by 6 bases, leaving 7 bases between them.

The chain has TRBV12-3 or TRBV12-4 and TRBJ2-7; 7 nucleotides agree with TRBD1. The CDR3 spans 12 residues. The J segment lost 7 bases and the V segment lost 6 bases, leaving 6 bases of the junction unmatched. The CDR3 nucleotides are TGTGCCAGCAGGACAGGGCCAGGGGAGCAGTACTTC. Protein product: CASRTGPGEQYF.

The chain joins TRBV11-2 to TRBJ1-5; D gene unclear. The germline V and J ends were trimmed by 0 bases and 3 bases, with 3 bases remaining between them. The CDR3 loop spans 13 amino acids. Germline lookup yields CDR1 SGHAT and CDR2 FQNNGV. CDR3 DNA sequence: TGTGCCAGCAGCTTAGAAAACAATCAGCCCCAGCATTTT. Its translation: CASSLENNQPQHF.

This chain connects TRBV18 to TRBJ1-2, with D perhaps matching TRBD1 (5 bases). The CDR3 totals 15 residues. V lost 3 bases and J lost 4, with 15 bases in between. CDR1 and CDR2 (germline): KGHSH, LQKENI. CDR3 residues: CASSPTQGAGYGYTF. CDR3 bases: TGTGCCAGCTCACCGACGCAGGGCGCTGGCTATGGCTACACCTTC.

The chain employs TRBV7-2 and TRBJ2-1, with D perhaps TRBD1 (5 bases). The germline V gene encodes CDR1 SGHTA and CDR2 FQGNSA. The CDR3 is 13 residues long. V was pared by 4 bases and J by 9 bases, with 13 bases between. The CDR3 spells CASSSQGRAEQFF. In DNA, the CDR3 is TGTGCCAGCAGCTCCCAGGGCCGAGCTGAGCAGTTCTTC.

This clonotype was detected only a few times. The V and J genes are TRBV2 and TRBJ1-5; 8 bases align to TRBD1. The length of the CDR3 is 14 residues. V trimming: 5 bases; J trimming: 6 bases; junction bases outside the gene matches: 6. Germline CDR1 is SNHLY and CDR2 is FYNNEI. The CDR3, as DNA: TGTGCCAGCAGTTCCGGACAGGGCGGTCAGCCCCAGCATTTT. Its translation is CASSSGQGGQPQHF.

The chain links TRBV20-1 to TRBJ1-1; tentatively, D is TRBD1 (5 bases). CDR1 DFQATT and CDR2 SNEGSKA come from the germline V gene (reference sequence). This CDR3 comprises 14 residues. Trimming left V 2 bases short and J 5 bases short, with 15 bases between. The CDR3 DNA reads TGCAGTGCTAGAATGTTGGAGGGGCGAACTGAAGCTTTCTTT. Its protein is CSARMLEGRTEAFF.

This chain links TRBV29-1 with TRBJ1-5; D possibly corresponds to TRBD1 (6 bases). The CDR3 length is 13 residues. The V end lost 4 bases, the J end lost 5 bases, and 12 bases lay between the germline ends. Germline lookup yields CDR1 SQVTM and CDR2 ANQGSEA. For the CDR3, the DNA is TGCAGCGTTGGGGACAATCTGTATCAGCCCCAGCATTTT. Translating it yields CSVGDNLYQPQHF.

This clonotype was seen more than once but under ten times. The J gene is TRBJ2-7, the V gene TRBV7-8, with D unresolved. Germline CDR1 SGHVS, CDR2 FQNEAQ. Trimming shortened V by 4 bases and J by 6 bases, and 10 bases separated the two germline ends. This CDR3 spans 12 amino acids. This CDR3 reads CASSSGPLEQYF. The CDR3 nucleotides are TGTGCCAGCAGCTCCGGACCCCTCGAGCAGTACTTC.

The chain links TRBV24-1 to TRBJ2-2, with 7 bases identical to TRBD2. The CDR3 totals 17 residues. Losses at the gene ends were 10 bases for V and 3 bases for J; bases not matched to a gene: 16. CDR1 is KGHDR and CDR2 is SFDVKD in the germline V gene. Here the CDR3 reads CATAAGEAGRDTGELFF. The CDR3 region has the DNA TGTGCCACTGCCGCGGGAGAGGCCGGCAGAGACACCGGGGAGCTGTTTTTT.

The chain couples TRBV25-1 to TRBJ2-5, with 8 bases that match TRBD1. The CDR3 is 13 amino acids. V trimming: 8 bases; J trimming: 4 bases; junction bases outside the gene matches: 6. CDR1 is MGHDK and CDR2 is SYGVNS in the germline V gene. CDR3 sequence reads: CASRTTGAETQYF. The CDR3 DNA reads as TGTGCCAGCCGAACGACAGGGGCAGAGACCCAGTACTTC.

The chain employs TRBV29-1 and TRBJ1-1; D may be TRBD1 (5 bases). V was clipped by 1 base and J by 1 base, with 13 bases between them. Germline lookup yields CDR1 SQVTM and CDR2 ANQGSEA. The CDR3 loop spans 15 amino acids. The CDR3 DNA follows: TGCAGCGTTGAAGGCTTAAGAGACAGGAACACTGAAGCTTTCTTT. As protein: CSVEGLRDRNTEAFF.

The chain links TRBV9 to TRBJ1-5; D is unclear. This CDR3 spans 14 amino acids. V lost 0 bases, J lost 5 bases, and 9 bases lay in between. The germline CDR1 and CDR2 sequences are SGDLS and YYNGEE. CDR3 coding DNA: TGTGCCAGCAGCGTAGGTTCGATCGATCAGCCCCAGCATTTT. This encodes CASSVGSIDQPQHF.

This clonotype appeared a single time. The rearrangement joins TRBV2 to TRBJ2-2; D not resolved. V dropped 4 bases and J dropped 4 bases, with 13 bases sitting between them. There are 15 residues in the CDR3. Germline V CDR1 and CDR2: SNHLY, FYNNEI. In nucleotides, the CDR3 is TGTGCCAGCAGTGGACTCTCCAGCGCCACCGGGGAGCTGTTTTTT. It specifies CASSGLSSATGELFF.

The V gene is TRBV7-9, the J gene TRBJ2-7; weak D call: TRBD2 (5 bases). CDR3 length: 15 residues. Germline V gene data show CDR1 as SEHNR and CDR2 as FQNEAQ (reference sequence). Trimming left V 1 base short and J 0 bases short, with 10 bases between. The CDR3 here is CASSLVGVSSYEQYF. The CDR3 DNA reads as TGTGCCAGCAGCTTAGTCGGGGTTAGCTCCTACGAGCAGTACTTC.

The chain recombines TRBV18 with TRBJ2-7; perhaps TRBD2 as D (7 bases). CDR1 and CDR2 (germline): KGHSH, LQKENI. The ends were cut back, 6 bases at V and 0 bases at J, with 15 bases in the middle. The CDR3 totals 15 residues. CDR3 region: CASSPPGGLSYEQYF. In nucleotides, the CDR3 is TGTGCCAGCTCCCCTCCGGGGGGCCTCTCCTACGAGCAGTACTTC.

The gene calls are TRBV7-2 and TRBJ2-1; D ambiguous. Germline CDR1 is SGHTA and CDR2 is FQGNSA. The V end was cut by 3 bases, the J end by 2 bases, with 11 bases between. The CDR3 extends over 15 amino acids. The CDR3 nucleotides read TGTGCCAGCAGCTTGACGAACACAGCCTACAATGAGCAGTTCTTC. Translation: CASSLTNTAYNEQFF.

The chain carries TRBV3-1 and TRBJ1-3; a possible D gene is TRBD1 (5 bases). Germline loops: CDR1 LGHDT, CDR2 YNNKEL (reference sequence). The CDR3 spans 13 residues. Between the trimmed V and J ends, which lost 4 bases and 5 bases, there was a span of 9 bases. The DNA of the CDR3 is TGTGCCAGCAGCCCGGGACCTCGAAACACCATATATTTT. This codes for CASSPGPRNTIYF.

The CDR3 region has the DNA TGTGCCAGCAGCAAAGCGCACGAGACAGGGCGTCGGGAGACCCAGTACTTC. Protein: CASSKAHETGRRETQYF. This chain connects TRBV21-1 to TRBJ2-5; the table's D call, TRBD1, was not checked against the DNA. TRBV21-1 is a documented pseudogene. The CDR3 has 17 amino acids.

V gene TRBV13 combines with J gene TRBJ2-1; D is perhaps TRBD2 (5 bases). Trimming shortened V by 3 bases and J by 7 bases, and 13 bases separated the two germline ends. The CDR3 runs to 14 residues. The germline gives CDR1 PRHDT, CDR2 FYEKMQ (reference sequence). CDR3 nucleotide sequence: TGTGCCAGCAGCTTTCCGGGGTCTATGAATGAGCAGTTCTTC. Its translation is CASSFPGSMNEQFF.

The V and J genes are TRBV2 and TRBJ2-3, with D perhaps TRBD2 (5 bases). The CDR3 is 11 residues long. Trimming left V 7 bases short and J 6 bases short, with 8 bases between. The germline CDR1 and CDR2 sequences are SNHLY and FYNNEI. The CDR3 here is CASTGGDTQYF. As DNA, the CDR3 is TGTGCCAGCACCGGCGGGGATACGCAGTATTTT.

The V gene is TRBV20-1, the J gene TRBJ2-1; 10 positions agree with TRBD2. CDR1 is DFQATT and CDR2 is SNEGSKA in the germline V gene (reference sequence). This CDR3 region has 16 residues. V was pared by 3 bases and J by 5 bases, with 10 bases of the junction left unmatched. Written as DNA, the CDR3 is TGCAGTGCTAGTCCCCCGCTAGCGGGGGAGGACAATGAGCAGTTCTTC. Residues: CSASPPLAGEDNEQFF.

This chain joins TRBV19 and TRBJ1-2, with D perhaps TRBD1 (6 bases). V was shortened by 3 bases and J by 4 bases, with 24 bases between the two germline ends. Germline CDR1 LNHDA, CDR2 SQIVND (reference sequence). The CDR3 spans 18 residues. The CDR3 bases are TGTGCCAGTAGTATTGAAGGGCAAAGACAGGCGACCATCTATGGCTACACCTTC. This translates into CASSIEGQRQATIYGYTF.

This clonotype showed up just a few times. This sequence joins TRBV6-5 and TRBJ1-4; D unclear. CDR3 length equals 14 residues. V dropped 7 bases and J dropped 0 bases, with 9 bases sitting between them. Germline lookup yields CDR1 MNHEY and CDR2 SVGAGI. The CDR3 protein is CASNGPATNEKLFF. The CDR3 region has the DNA TGTGCCAGCAATGGGCCAGCAACTAATGAAAAACTGTTTTTT.